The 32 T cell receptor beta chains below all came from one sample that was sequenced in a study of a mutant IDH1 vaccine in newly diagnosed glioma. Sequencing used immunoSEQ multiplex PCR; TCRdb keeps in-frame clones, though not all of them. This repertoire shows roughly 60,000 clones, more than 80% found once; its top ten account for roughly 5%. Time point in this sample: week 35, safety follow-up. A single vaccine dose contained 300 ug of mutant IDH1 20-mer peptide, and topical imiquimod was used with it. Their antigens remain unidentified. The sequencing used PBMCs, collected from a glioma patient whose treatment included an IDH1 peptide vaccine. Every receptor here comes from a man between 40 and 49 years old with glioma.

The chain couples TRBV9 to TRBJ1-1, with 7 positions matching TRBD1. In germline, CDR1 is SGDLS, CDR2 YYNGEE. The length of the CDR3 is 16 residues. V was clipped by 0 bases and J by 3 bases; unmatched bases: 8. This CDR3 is CASSVVGGTADTEAFF. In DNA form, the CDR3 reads TGTGCCAGCAGCGTAGTAGGGGGGACAGCAGACACTGAAGCTTTCTTT.

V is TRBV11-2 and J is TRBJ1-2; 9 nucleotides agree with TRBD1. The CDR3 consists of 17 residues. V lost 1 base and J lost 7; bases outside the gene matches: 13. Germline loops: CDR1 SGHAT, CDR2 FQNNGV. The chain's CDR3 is CASSLGGTGKRMSGYTF. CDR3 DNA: TGTGCCAGCAGCTTAGGGGGGACAGGGAAAAGGATGAGTGGCTACACCTTC.

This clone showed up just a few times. CDR3 bases: TGTGCCTGGAGTGTTTGGGATTATCAGCCCCAGCATTTT. Protein product: CAWSVWDYQPQHF. The V and J genes are TRBV30 and TRBJ1-5, with unresolved D. The germline V gene has CDR1 GTSNPN and CDR2 SVGIG (reference sequence). The CDR3 is made up of 13 amino acids. Trimming cost V 0 bases and J 5 bases, with 8 bases left between them. The entire variable domain, with the rest obtained from reference TRBV30 and TRBJ1-5, is as follows: SQTIHQWPATLVQPVGSPLSLECTVEGTSNPNLYWYRQAAGRGLQLLFYSVGIGQISSEVPQNLSASRPQDRQFILSSKKLLLSDSGFYLCAWSVWDYQPQHFGDGTRLSIL.

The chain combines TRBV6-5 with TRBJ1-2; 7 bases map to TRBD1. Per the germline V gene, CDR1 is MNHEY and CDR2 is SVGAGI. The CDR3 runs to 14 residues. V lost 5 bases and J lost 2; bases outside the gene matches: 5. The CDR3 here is CASSRGRGNYGYTF. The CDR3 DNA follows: TGTGCCAGCAGTAGGGGGCGCGGGAACTATGGCTACACCTTC.

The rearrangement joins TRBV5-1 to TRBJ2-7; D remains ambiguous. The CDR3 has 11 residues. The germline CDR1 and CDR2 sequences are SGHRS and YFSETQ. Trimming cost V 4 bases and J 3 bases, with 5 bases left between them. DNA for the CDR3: TGCGCCAGCAGCGAGGACTACGAGCAGTACTTC. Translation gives CASSEDYEQYF.

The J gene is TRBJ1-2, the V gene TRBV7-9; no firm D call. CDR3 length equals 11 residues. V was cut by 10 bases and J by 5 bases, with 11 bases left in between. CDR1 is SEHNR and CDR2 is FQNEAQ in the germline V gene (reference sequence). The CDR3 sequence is CATPQSYGYTF. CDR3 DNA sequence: TGTGCCACCCCTCAGTCGTATGGCTACACCTTC. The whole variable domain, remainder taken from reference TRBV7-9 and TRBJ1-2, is DTGVSQNPRHKITKRGQNVTFRCDPISEHNRLYWYRQTLGQGPEFLTYFQNEAQLEKSRLLSDRFSAERPKGSFSTLEIQRTEQGDSAMYLCATPQSYGYTFGSGTRLTVV.

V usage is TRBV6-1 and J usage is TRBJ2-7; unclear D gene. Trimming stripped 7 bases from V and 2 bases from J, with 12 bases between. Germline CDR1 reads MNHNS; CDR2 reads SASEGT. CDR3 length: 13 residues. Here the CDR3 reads CASKSVAPYEQYF. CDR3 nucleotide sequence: TGTGCCAGCAAGTCGGTAGCACCCTACGAGCAGTACTTC.

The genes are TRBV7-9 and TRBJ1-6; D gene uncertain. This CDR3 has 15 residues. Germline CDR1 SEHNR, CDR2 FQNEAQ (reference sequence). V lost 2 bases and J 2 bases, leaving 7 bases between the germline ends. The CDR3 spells CASSLMATYNSPLHF. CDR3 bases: TGTGCCAGCAGCTTAATGGCTACCTATAATTCACCCCTCCACTTT.

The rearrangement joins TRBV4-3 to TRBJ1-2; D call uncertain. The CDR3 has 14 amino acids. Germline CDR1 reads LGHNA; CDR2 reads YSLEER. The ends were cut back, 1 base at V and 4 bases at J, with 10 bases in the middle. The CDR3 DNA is TGCGCCAGCAGCCAAGGCAGGCATACCTATGGCTACACCTTC. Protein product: CASSQGRHTYGYTF.

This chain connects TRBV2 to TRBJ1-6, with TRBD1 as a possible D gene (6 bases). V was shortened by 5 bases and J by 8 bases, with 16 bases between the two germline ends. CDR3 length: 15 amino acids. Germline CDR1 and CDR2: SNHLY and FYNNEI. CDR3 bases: TGTGCCAGCAGTCCAGATCAGGGGCCAGATTCACCCCTCCACTTT. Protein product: CASSPDQGPDSPLHF.

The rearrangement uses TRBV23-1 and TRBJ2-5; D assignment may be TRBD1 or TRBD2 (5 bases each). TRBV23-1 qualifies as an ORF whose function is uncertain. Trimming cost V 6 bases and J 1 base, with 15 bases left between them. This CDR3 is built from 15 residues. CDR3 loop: CASSQPGRVQETQYF. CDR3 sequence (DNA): TGCGCCAGCAGCCAGCCGGGACGCGTCCAAGAGACCCAGTACTTC.

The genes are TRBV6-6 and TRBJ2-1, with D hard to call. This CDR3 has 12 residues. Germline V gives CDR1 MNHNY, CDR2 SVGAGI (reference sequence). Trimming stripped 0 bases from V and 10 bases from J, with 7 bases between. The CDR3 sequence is CASSYSVSEQFF. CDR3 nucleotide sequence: TGTGCCAGCAGTTACTCGGTGTCCGAGCAGTTCTTC.

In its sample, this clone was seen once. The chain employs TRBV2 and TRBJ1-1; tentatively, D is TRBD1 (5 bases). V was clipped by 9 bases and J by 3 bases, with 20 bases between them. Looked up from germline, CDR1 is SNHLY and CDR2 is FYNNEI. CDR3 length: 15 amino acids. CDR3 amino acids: CARGRGGGSYTEAFF. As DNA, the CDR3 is TGTGCCAGAGGTAGGGGTGGGGGGTCCTACACTGAAGCTTTCTTT.

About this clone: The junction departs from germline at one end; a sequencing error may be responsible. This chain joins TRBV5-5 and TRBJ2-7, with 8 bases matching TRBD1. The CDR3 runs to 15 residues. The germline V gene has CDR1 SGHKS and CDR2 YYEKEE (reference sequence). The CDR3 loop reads CASSLGVQGAYEQYF. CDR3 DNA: TGTGCCAGCAGCTTGGGGGTCCAGGGGGCTTACGAGCAGTACTTT.

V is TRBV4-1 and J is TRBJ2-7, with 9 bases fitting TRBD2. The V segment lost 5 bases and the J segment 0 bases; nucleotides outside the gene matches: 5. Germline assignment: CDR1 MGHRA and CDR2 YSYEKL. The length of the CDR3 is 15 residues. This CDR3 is CASSYASGASYEQYF. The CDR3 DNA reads TGCGCCAGCAGCTATGCTAGCGGGGCCTCCTACGAGCAGTACTTC.

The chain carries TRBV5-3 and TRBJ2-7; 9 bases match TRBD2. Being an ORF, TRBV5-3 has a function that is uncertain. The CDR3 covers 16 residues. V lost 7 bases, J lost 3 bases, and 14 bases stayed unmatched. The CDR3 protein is CARLRGHSGRGYEQYF. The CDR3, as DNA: TGTGCCAGATTGCGGGGTCATAGCGGGAGAGGCTACGAGCAGTACTTC.

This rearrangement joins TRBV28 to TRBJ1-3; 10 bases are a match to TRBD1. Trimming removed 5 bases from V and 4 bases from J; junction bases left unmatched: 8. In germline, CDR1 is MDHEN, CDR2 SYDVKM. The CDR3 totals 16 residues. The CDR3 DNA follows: TGTGCCAGCAGTAGTCCCGGGACAGGGGCCGGAAACACCATATATTTT. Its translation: CASSSPGTGAGNTIYF. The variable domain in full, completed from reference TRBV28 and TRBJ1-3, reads DVKVTQSSRYLVKRTGEKVFLECVQDMDHENMFWYRQDPGLGLRLIYFSYDVKMKEKGDIPEGYSVSREKKERFSLILESASTNQTSMYLCASSSPGTGAGNTIYFGEGSWLTVV.

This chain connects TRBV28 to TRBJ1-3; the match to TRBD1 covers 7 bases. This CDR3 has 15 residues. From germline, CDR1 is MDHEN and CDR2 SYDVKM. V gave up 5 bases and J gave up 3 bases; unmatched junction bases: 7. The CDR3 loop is CASSPHRGGGNTIYF. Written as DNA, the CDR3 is TGTGCCAGCAGTCCCCACAGGGGAGGTGGAAACACCATATATTTT.

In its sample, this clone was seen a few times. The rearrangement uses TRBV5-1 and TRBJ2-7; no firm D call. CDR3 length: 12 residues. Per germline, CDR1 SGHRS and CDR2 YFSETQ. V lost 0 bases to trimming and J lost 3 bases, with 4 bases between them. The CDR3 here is CASSLGGYEQYF. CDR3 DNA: TGCGCCAGCAGCTTGGGGGGCTACGAGCAGTACTTC.

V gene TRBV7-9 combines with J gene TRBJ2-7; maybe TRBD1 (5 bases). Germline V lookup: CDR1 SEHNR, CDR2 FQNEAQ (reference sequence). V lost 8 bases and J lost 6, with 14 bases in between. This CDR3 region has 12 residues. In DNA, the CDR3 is TGTGCCAGCCTGGGGCAGGGCCTCGAGCAGTACTTC. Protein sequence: CASLGQGLEQYF.

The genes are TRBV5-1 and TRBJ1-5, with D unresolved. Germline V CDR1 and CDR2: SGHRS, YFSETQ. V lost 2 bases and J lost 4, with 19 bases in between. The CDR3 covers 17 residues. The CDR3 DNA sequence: TGCGCCAGCAGCTTAAACGGTCCAGGCCGAATGAATCAGCCCCAGCATTTT. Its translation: CASSLNGPGRMNQPQHF. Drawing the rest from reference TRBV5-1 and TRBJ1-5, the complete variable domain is KAGVTQTPRYLIKTRGQQVTLSCSPISGHRSVSWYQQTPGQGLQFLFEYFSETQRNKGNFPGRFSGRQFSNSRSEMNVSTLELGDSALYLCASSLNGPGRMNQPQHFGDGTRLSIL.

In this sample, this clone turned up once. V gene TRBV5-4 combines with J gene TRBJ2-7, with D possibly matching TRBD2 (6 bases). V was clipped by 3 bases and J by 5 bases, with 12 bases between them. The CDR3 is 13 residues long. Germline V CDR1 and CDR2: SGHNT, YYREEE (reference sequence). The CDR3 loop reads CASSSAGPNEQYF. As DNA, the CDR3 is TGTGCCAGCAGCTCTGCGGGGCCGAACGAGCAGTACTTC.

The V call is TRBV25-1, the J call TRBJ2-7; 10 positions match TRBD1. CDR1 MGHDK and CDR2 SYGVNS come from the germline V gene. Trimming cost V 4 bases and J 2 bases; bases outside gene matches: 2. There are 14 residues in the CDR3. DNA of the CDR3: TGTGCCAGCAGTGCGGGACAGGGGACCTACGAGCAGTACTTC. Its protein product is CASSAGQGTYEQYF.

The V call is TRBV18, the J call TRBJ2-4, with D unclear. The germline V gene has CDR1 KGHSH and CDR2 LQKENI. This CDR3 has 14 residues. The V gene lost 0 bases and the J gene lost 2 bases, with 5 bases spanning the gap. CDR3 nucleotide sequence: TGTGCCAGCTCACCACCACTTCCCAAAAACATTCAGTACTTC. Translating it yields CASSPPLPKNIQYF.

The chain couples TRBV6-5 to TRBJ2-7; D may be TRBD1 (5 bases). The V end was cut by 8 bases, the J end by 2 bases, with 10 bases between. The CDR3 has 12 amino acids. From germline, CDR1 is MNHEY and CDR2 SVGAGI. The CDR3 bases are TGTGCCAGCGCGGACACCGCCTACGAGCAGTACTTC. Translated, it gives CASADTAYEQYF.

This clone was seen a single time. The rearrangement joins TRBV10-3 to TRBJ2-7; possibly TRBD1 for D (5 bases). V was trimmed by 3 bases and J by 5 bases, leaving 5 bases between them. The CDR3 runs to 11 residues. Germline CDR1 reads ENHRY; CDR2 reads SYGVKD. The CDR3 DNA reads TGTGCCATCAGTGACAGGGACGAGCAGTACTTC. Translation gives CAISDRDEQYF.

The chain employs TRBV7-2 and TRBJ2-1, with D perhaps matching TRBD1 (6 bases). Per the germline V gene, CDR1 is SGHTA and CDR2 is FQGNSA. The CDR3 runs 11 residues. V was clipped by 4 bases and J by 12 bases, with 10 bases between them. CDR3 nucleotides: TGTGCCAGCAGCTCGAGGACAGTGCAGTTCTTC. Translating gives CASSSRTVQFF.

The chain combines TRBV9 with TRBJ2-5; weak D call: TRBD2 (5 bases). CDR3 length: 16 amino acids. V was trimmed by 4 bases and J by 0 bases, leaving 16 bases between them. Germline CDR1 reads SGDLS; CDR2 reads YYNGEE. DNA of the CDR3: TGTGCCAGCAGCCCCCCGACGGGGAAGTACCAAGAGACCCAGTACTTC. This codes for CASSPPTGKYQETQYF.

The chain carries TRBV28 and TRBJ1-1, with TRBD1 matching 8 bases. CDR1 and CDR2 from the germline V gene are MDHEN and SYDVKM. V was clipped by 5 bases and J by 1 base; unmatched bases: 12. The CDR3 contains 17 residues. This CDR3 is CASSPGGQGVWNTEAFF. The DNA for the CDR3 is TGTGCCAGCAGTCCCGGAGGACAGGGAGTATGGAACACTGAAGCTTTCTTT.

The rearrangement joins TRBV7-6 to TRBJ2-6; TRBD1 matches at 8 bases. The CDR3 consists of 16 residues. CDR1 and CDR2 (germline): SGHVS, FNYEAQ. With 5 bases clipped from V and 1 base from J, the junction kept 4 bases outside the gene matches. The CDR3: CASSQRQGSGANVLTF. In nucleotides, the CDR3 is TGTGCCAGCAGCCAAAGACAGGGGTCTGGGGCCAACGTCCTGACTTTC. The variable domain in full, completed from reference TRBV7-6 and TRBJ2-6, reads GAGVSQSPRYKVTKRGQDVALRCDPISGHVSLYWYRQALGQGPEFLTYFNYEAQQDKSGLPNDRFSAERPEGSISTLTIQRTEQRDSAMYRCASSQRQGSGANVLTFGAGSRLTVL.

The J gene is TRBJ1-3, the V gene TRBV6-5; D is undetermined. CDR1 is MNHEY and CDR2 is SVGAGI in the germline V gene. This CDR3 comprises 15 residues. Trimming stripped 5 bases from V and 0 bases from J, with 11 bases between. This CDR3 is CASSPGPGSGNTIYF. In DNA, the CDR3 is TGTGCCAGCAGTCCCGGGCCAGGCTCTGGAAACACCATATATTTT.

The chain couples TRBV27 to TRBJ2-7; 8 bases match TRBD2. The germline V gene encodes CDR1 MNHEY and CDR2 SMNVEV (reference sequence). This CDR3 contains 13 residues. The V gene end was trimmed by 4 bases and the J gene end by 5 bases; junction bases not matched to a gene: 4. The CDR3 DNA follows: TGTGCCAGCAGTTCAGAAGCGGGAGACGAGCAGTACTTC. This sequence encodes CASSSEAGDEQYF.